The 30 T cell receptor beta chains presented below share a single source sample, sequenced in a study of T cell responses to AZD1222 COVID-19 vaccine. Assay used: immunoSEQ multiplex PCR; TCRdb lists only in-frame clones, some missing. Seen here are roughly 120,000 clones, about 90% observed once, and the top ten hold just over 2.5%. The sample was peripheral blood, taken 28 days after the second AZD1222 dose. Receptor source: an adult who received the AZD1222 COVID-19 vaccine.

For the CDR3, the DNA is TGTGCCAGCAGCCAACCGCAGGGCTACGAGCAGTACTTC. As protein: CASSQPQGYEQYF. V gene TRBV3-1 (or the pseudogene TRBV3-2) combines with J gene TRBJ2-7, with a possible D match to TRBD1 (5 bases). The germline V gene has CDR1 LGHDT and CDR2 YNNKEL (reference sequence). The CDR3 has 13 amino acids. Trimming took 2 bases from V and 3 from J, leaving 8 bases between them.

V is TRBV19 and J is TRBJ2-7, with D tentatively TRBD1 (5 bases). The V end lost 5 bases, the J end lost 6 bases, and 23 bases lay between the germline ends. This CDR3 contains 16 residues. CDR1 and CDR2 from the germline V gene are LNHDA and SQIVND (reference sequence). The CDR3 DNA follows: TGTGCCAGTAGTTCGTATTCAGGGTTACCTCAAGGCGAGCAGTACTTC. Its protein is CASSSYSGLPQGEQYF.

As concerns this clone: The CDR3 carries no conserved terminal phenylalanine or tryptophan, so it likely arises from a read error. Because the CDR3's place on the DNA is in doubt, the DNA is left out and the CDR3 is given as listed by TCRdb. V gene TRBV20-1 combines with J gene TRBJ1-2. The CDR3 adds up to 10 amino acids, both ends counted. Germline CDR1 is DFQATT and CDR2 is SNEGSKA (reference sequence). CDR3 sequence reads: CSARVGGTTL.

Only a few counts were recorded for this clone. The V and J genes are TRBV3-1 (or the pseudogene TRBV3-2) and TRBJ1-4, with D unresolved. This CDR3 is built from 13 residues. From germline, CDR1 is LGHDT and CDR2 YNNKEL (reference sequence). The V end lost 4 bases, the J end lost 6 bases, and 9 bases lay between the germline ends. The CDR3 DNA follows: TGTGCCAGCAGCCCGAGGGTAGATGAAAAACTGTTTTTT. Translated, it gives CASSPRVDEKLFF.

The chain uses TRBV20-1 and TRBJ1-2; the D is unclear. Germline-derived CDR1 and CDR2 are DFQATT and SNEGSKA (reference sequence). The CDR3 has 11 amino acids. V was pared by 8 bases and J by 5 bases, with 12 bases between. Here the CDR3 reads CSTLGKYGYTF. For the CDR3, the DNA is TGCAGTACGCTAGGGAAGTATGGCTACACCTTC.

CDR3 bases: TGTGCCAGCAGCTTAGCCGGCCGGGCCGGCGAGCAGTACTTC. This translates into CASSLAGRAGEQYF. The chain links TRBV7-3 to TRBJ2-7; D is ambiguous. Germline V gives CDR1 SGHTA, CDR2 FQGTGA. The CDR3 has 14 amino acids. With 2 bases removed from V and 6 bases from J, the gap between germline ends came to 14 bases. Complete variable domain (other parts from reference TRBV7-3 and TRBJ2-7): GAGVSQTPSNKVTEKGKYVELRCDPISGHTALYWYRQSLGQGPEFLIYFQGTGAADDSGLPNDRFFAVRPEGSVSTLKIQRTERGDSAVYLCASSLAGRAGEQYFGPGTRLTVT.

This clone has a single count. The rearrangement links TRBV7-3 to TRBJ1-2; 12 nucleotides line up with TRBD1. Trimming took 5 bases from V and 6 from J; bases not matched to a gene: 7. Looked up from germline, CDR1 is SGHTA and CDR2 is FQGTGA. This CDR3 is 15 amino acids long. As DNA, the CDR3 is TGTGCCAGCAGCCGTCAGGGACAGGGGGCCGATGGCTACACCTTC. Translated, it gives CASSRQGQGADGYTF. Together with reference TRBV7-3 and TRBJ1-2, the CDR3 gives the full variable domain: GAGVSQTPSNKVTEKGKYVELRCDPISGHTALYWYRQSLGQGPEFLIYFQGTGAADDSGLPNDRFFAVRPEGSVSTLKIQRTERGDSAVYLCASSRQGQGADGYTFGSGTRLTVV.

The chain carries TRBV7-2 and TRBJ2-5, with a tentative D call TRBD1 (7 bases). Germline V gene data show CDR1 as SGHTA and CDR2 as FQGNSA. The V end lost 7 bases, the J end lost 5 bases, and 17 bases lay between the germline ends. The length of the CDR3 is 14 residues. This chain's CDR3 is CASKPGGPQETQYF. As DNA, the CDR3 is TGTGCCAGCAAGCCAGGGGGGCCCCAGGAGACCCAGTACTTC.

This rearrangement joins TRBV6-5 to TRBJ1-2; 9 bases are a match to TRBD1. The CDR3 is made up of 14 amino acids. Germline CDR1 MNHEY, CDR2 SVGAGI. V shed 7 bases and J 2 bases; nucleotides not matched to a gene: 5. Here the CDR3 DNA reads TGTGCCAGCATAACAGGGGGCACGAACTATGGCTACACCTTC. It yields the protein CASITGGTNYGYTF.

The rearrangement joins TRBV5-1 to TRBJ1-4; maybe TRBD1 (5 bases). Germline CDR1 reads SGHRS; CDR2 reads YFSETQ. This CDR3 comprises 14 residues. The V and J ends lost 7 bases and 3 bases respectively, with 13 bases between them. CDR3 in DNA: TGCGCCAGCGGGGACGGCCGGGCTAATGAAAAACTGTTTTTT. Translation gives CASGDGRANEKLFF.

This sequence joins TRBV24-1 and TRBJ2-3; 7 bases are a match to TRBD2. The length of the CDR3 is 16 residues. The germline CDR1 and CDR2 sequences are KGHDR and SFDVKD. Trimming cost V 1 base and J 0 bases; bases outside gene matches: 3. CDR3 sequence (DNA): TGTGCCACCAGTGATTTTTGGGGGGGGAGCACAGATACGCAGTATTTT. Amino acid sequence: CATSDFWGGSTDTQYF.

J is TRBJ1-1 and V is TRBV10-3; D unclear. The ends were cut back, 10 bases at V and 4 bases at J, with 16 bases in the middle. The germline V gene encodes CDR1 ENHRY and CDR2 SYGVKD. This CDR3 region has 13 residues. CDR3 amino acids: CATRSGEVTEAFF. CDR3 sequence (DNA): TGTGCCACCCGATCAGGAGAGGTCACTGAAGCTTTCTTT.

The V call is TRBV6-5, the J call TRBJ2-1, with D tentatively TRBD1 (6 bases). The V and J ends lost 6 bases and 9 bases respectively, with 12 bases between them. The germline gives CDR1 MNHEY, CDR2 SVGAGI. The CDR3 has 12 amino acids. The CDR3 nucleotides read TGTGCCAGCAGGTACAGGGCTGGTGAGCAGTTCTTC. Translating it yields CASRYRAGEQFF.

The genes are TRBV6-6 and TRBJ1-5; 7 bases fit TRBD1. This CDR3 spans 13 amino acids. In germline, CDR1 is MNHNY, CDR2 SVGAGI (reference sequence). Trimming removed 5 bases from V and 7 bases from J; junction bases left unmatched: 5. The CDR3 loop reads CASSPTGVQPQHF. The CDR3 DNA sequence: TGTGCCAGCAGTCCTACAGGGGTCCAGCCCCAGCATTTT.

The rearrangement links TRBV6-5 to TRBJ2-1; D uncertain. V was trimmed by 4 bases and J by 11 bases, leaving 18 bases between them. Germline V lookup: CDR1 MNHEY, CDR2 SVGAGI. The CDR3 length is 14 residues. CDR3 in DNA: TGTGCCAGCAGTTCCAAAGGCACCTGGGCTAAGCAGTTCTTC. Its translation is CASSSKGTWAKQFF.

V and J are TRBV4-1 and TRBJ2-7; maybe TRBD1 (6 bases). The V and J ends lost 6 bases and 3 bases respectively, with 12 bases between them. Germline values: CDR1 MGHRA, CDR2 YSYEKL. This CDR3 contains 13 residues. This chain's CDR3 is CASSPGQSYEQYF. The CDR3 DNA is TGCGCCAGCAGTCCCGGACAGAGCTACGAGCAGTACTTC.

The J gene is TRBJ2-5, the V gene TRBV10-2, with D unclear. CDR1 and CDR2 (germline): WSHSY, SAAADI. The CDR3 runs 12 residues. V was shortened by 6 bases and J by 5 bases, with 10 bases between the two germline ends. CDR3 region: CASSDSSETQYF. The CDR3 nucleotides read TGCGCCAGCAGCGATAGTTCGGAGACCCAGTACTTC.

The J gene is TRBJ1-6, the V gene TRBV7-6, with D unclear. Germline CDR1 SGHVS, CDR2 FNYEAQ. The CDR3 extends over 14 amino acids. V was cut by 4 bases and J by 7 bases, with 11 bases left in between. In DNA form, the CDR3 reads TGTGCCAGCAGCTCCTCCCCTATGAATTCACCCCTCCACTTT. Residues: CASSSSPMNSPLHF.

The chain carries TRBV27 and TRBJ2-1; TRBD1 might be the D (5 bases). The CDR3 runs 15 residues. Germline V gene lookup returns CDR1 MNHEY and CDR2 SMNVEV (reference sequence). Trimming pared 6 bases from V and 7 bases from J, leaving 19 bases between. This chain's CDR3 is CASRPGWIMSNEQFF. CDR3 coding DNA: TGTGCCAGCAGACCAGGGTGGATCATGTCGAATGAGCAGTTCTTC.

This rearrangement joins TRBV2 to TRBJ1-5, with unresolved D. The germline V gene encodes CDR1 SNHLY and CDR2 FYNNEI. Trimming removed 8 bases from V and 1 base from J, with 6 bases in between. The CDR3 length is 12 residues. The CDR3 region is CASSGSNQPQHF. Here the CDR3 DNA reads TGTGCCAGCTCGGGAAGCAATCAGCCCCAGCATTTT.

This chain links TRBV19 with TRBJ1-5; D not certain. The CDR3 has 16 residues. CDR1 is LNHDA and CDR2 is SQIVND in the germline V gene (reference sequence). V lost 4 bases, J lost 2 bases, and 15 bases lay in between. The CDR3 spells CASSTRSNRGNQPQHF. The CDR3 DNA is TGTGCCAGTAGTACCCGTTCGAACCGGGGCAATCAGCCCCAGCATTTT.

V is TRBV28 and J is TRBJ1-6; D is uncertain. The CDR3 totals 14 residues. The germline V gene has CDR1 MDHEN and CDR2 SYDVKM. Trimming shortened V by 6 bases and J by 0 bases, and 6 bases separated the two germline ends. The CDR3 bases are TGTGCCAGCAGACAGAGCTCCTATAATTCACCCCTCCACTTT. Its translation: CASRQSSYNSPLHF.

The chain uses TRBV7-9 and TRBJ1-2; D gene uncertain. Germline V CDR1 and CDR2: SEHNR, FQNEAQ (reference sequence). The CDR3 is 15 residues long. Trimming stripped 6 bases from V and 7 bases from J, with 21 bases between. CDR3 amino acids: CASSQTMGFGGGYTF. CDR3 nucleotides: TGTGCCAGCAGTCAAACTATGGGGTTCGGTGGTGGCTACACCTTC. The full variable domain, its missing parts supplied by reference TRBV7-9 and TRBJ1-2, is DTGVSQNPRHKITKRGQNVTFRCDPISEHNRLYWYRQTLGQGPEFLTYFQNEAQLEKSRLLSDRFSAERPKGSFSTLEIQRTEQGDSAMYLCASSQTMGFGGGYTFGSGTRLTVV.

The rearrangement joins TRBV19 to TRBJ1-2; 7 bases fit TRBD1. This CDR3 has 14 residues. V gave up 7 bases and J gave up 2 bases; unmatched junction bases: 7. Germline lookup yields CDR1 LNHDA and CDR2 SQIVND (reference sequence). The CDR3 loop reads CASISGTENYGYTF. For the CDR3, the DNA is TGTGCCAGTATTTCCGGGACAGAAAACTATGGCTACACCTTC.

The chain carries TRBV20-1 and TRBJ1-2; D uncertain. Trimming removed 4 bases at V and 8 bases at J, with 11 bases between. The CDR3 runs to 11 residues. Germline-derived CDR1 and CDR2 are DFQATT and SNEGSKA (reference sequence). The CDR3 sequence: CSANMKMGYTF. For the CDR3, the DNA is TGCAGTGCTAATATGAAGATGGGCTACACCTTC.

The rearrangement joins TRBV18 to TRBJ1-5; 8 bases align to TRBD1. The CDR3 spans 13 residues. In germline, CDR1 is KGHSH, CDR2 LQKENI. V dropped 5 bases and J dropped 10; count of bases not matched to a gene: 7. DNA of the CDR3: TGTGCCAGCTCATCCCGGGACAGGAGTCCCCAGCATTTT. It translates to CASSSRDRSPQHF.

J is TRBJ2-1 and V is TRBV5-6; a weak D match, TRBD2 (5 bases). This CDR3 is 14 amino acids long. V lost 6 bases, J lost 2 bases, and 12 bases lay in between. Germline loops: CDR1 SGHDT, CDR2 YYEEEE. CDR3: CASMGIGAYNEQFF. The CDR3 bases are TGTGCCAGCATGGGGATCGGGGCCTACAATGAGCAGTTCTTC.

At least ten counts were recorded for this clone. The chain has TRBV19 and TRBJ1-2, with 7 bases identical to TRBD1. V trimming: 6 bases; J trimming: 6 bases; junction bases outside the gene matches: 13. This CDR3 region has 15 residues. Germline loops: CDR1 LNHDA, CDR2 SQIVND (reference sequence). For the CDR3, the DNA is TGTGCCAGTAGAGATATGACAGGGAGGTATGATGGCTACACCTTC. It yields the protein CASRDMTGRYDGYTF.

The V call is TRBV5-1, the J call TRBJ2-5; 10 nucleotides agree with TRBD2. With 2 bases clipped from V and 3 bases from J, the junction kept 1 base outside the gene matches. Germline-derived CDR1 and CDR2 are SGHRS and YFSETQ. CDR3 length: 14 amino acids. The CDR3 coding sequence is TGCGCCAGCAGCTTCCTAGCGGGGGAAGAGACCCAGTACTTC. Translating gives CASSFLAGEETQYF.

V gene TRBV2 combines with J gene TRBJ1-5; TRBD1 matches at 7 bases. The CDR3 contains 14 residues. Trimming at V came to 4 bases and at J to 4 bases, leaving 4 bases not matched to a gene. CDR1 is SNHLY and CDR2 is FYNNEI in the germline V gene. CDR3 coding DNA: TGTGCCAGCAGTGGAGACAGGGTTAATCAGCCCCAGCATTTT. Amino acids: CASSGDRVNQPQHF.